Listed below are T cell receptor beta chains from one sample, sequenced in a study of blood T cells in healthy people across ages. Each CDR3 protein is one row after TCRdb ran MiXCR on the 5' RACE reads. Seen here are 1.2 million to 1.5 million distinct CDR3 sequences, approximately 42% observed once, and the top ten hold approximately 7.9%. The sequenced sample was blood. These receptors came from a woman between 18 and 29 years old in good health. Both conserved end residues are part of each CDR3. D genes are given only for firm matches. Not all rows give a size; the values are once, few, many and, for expanded clones, a class.

v_gene	j_gene	d_gene	abundance	CDR3aa	CDR3nt
TRBV30	TRBJ2-1	-	-	CAWSRVRDSSYNEQFF	TGTGCCTGGAGTAGGGTACGGGATAGCTCCTACAATGAGCAGTTCTTC
TRBV5-1	TRBJ2-3	TRBD1	once	CASFQDRNTDTQYF	TGCGCCAGCTTTCAGGACAGGAACACAGATACGCAGTATTTT
TRBV12-3/TRBV12-4	TRBJ1-2	TRBD1	-	CASTRGGVYGYTF	TGTGCCAGCACCCGAGGGGGCGTCTATGGCTACACCTTC
TRBV16	TRBJ2-1	-	few	CASSQSPMSNNEQFF	TGTGCCAGCAGCCAATCACCGATGTCCAACAATGAGCAGTTCTTC
TRBV10-3	TRBJ2-7	-	few	CAISSEGLYEQYF	TGTGCCATCAGTTCAGAGGGGCTGTACGAGCAGTACTTC
TRBV11-3	TRBJ2-3	TRBD2	-	CASSPLGLASDTQYF	TGTGCCAGCAGCCCCCTCGGACTAGCATCGGATACGCAGTATTTT
TRBV12-3/TRBV12-4	TRBJ2-3	TRBD1	few	CASRLRGGDTDTQYF	TGTGCCAGCCGCTTGCGAGGGGGCGACACAGATACGCAGTATTTT
TRBV2	TRBJ2-7	-	few	CASSDVMPSSYEQYF	TGTGCCAGCAGTGACGTCATGCCCAGCTCCTACGAGCAGTACTTC
TRBV10-3	TRBJ2-1	-	few	CAISGTGGGLSNEQFF	TGTGCCATCAGTGGAACTGGAGGGGGCCTCTCCAATGAGCAGTTCTTC
TRBV30	TRBJ2-1	-	few	CAWSVGGKVAGLYNEQFF	TGTGCCTGGAGTGTAGGGGGGAAGGTCGCCGGGCTCTACAATGAGCAGTTCTTC
TRBV9	TRBJ2-4	-	-	CASSAYYGGGNIQYF	TGTGCCAGCAGCGCCTATTACGGGGGCGGAAACATTCAGTACTTC
TRBV7-2	TRBJ2-7	TRBD1	-	CASSVGQGLGEQYF	TGTGCCAGCAGCGTGGGACAGGGGTTGGGAGAGCAGTACTTC
TRBV11-2	TRBJ2-1	TRBD1	-	CASSAGQGGNEQFF	TGTGCCAGCAGCGCTGGACAGGGGGGCAATGAGCAGTTCTTC
TRBV12-3/TRBV12-4	TRBJ1-6	-	-	CASGQTNSPLHF	TGTGCCAGCGGGCAGACGAATTCACCCCTCCACTTT
TRBV21-1	TRBJ1-5	-	-	CASSKGAGGDNQPQHF	TGTGCCAGCAGCAAAGGGGCAGGGGGTGACAATCAGCCCCAGCATTTT
TRBV12-3/TRBV12-4	TRBJ1-5	TRBD1	-	CASSFGQGVNSNQPQHF	TGTGCCAGCAGTTTCGGGCAGGGGGTAAATAGCAATCAGCCCCAGCATTTT
TRBV18	TRBJ1-1	-	once	CASSPQRDTEAFF	TGTGCCAGCTCACCCCAAAGGGACACTGAAGCTTTCTTT
TRBV5-1	TRBJ2-1	-	-	CASSSVRGDNEQFF	TGCGCCAGCAGCTCGGTTCGGGGAGACAATGAGCAGTTCTTC